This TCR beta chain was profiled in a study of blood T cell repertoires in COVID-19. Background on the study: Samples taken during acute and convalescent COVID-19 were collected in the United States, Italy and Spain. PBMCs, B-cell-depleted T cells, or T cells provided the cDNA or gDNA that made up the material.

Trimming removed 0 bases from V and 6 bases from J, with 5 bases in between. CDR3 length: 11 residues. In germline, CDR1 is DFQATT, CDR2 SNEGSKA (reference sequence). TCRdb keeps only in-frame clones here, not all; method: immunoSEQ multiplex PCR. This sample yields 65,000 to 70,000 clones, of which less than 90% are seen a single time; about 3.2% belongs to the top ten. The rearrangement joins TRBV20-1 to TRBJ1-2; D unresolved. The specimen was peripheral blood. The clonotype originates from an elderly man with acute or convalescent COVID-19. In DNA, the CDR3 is TGCAGTGCTAGAGAGAGGGATGGCTACACCTTC. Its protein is CSARERDGYTF.